This TCR beta chain was observed in a study of T cell responses to AZD1222 COVID-19 vaccine. Background on the study: Whether given at about 4 or about 12 weeks, second doses were pooled. Study-wide results and limits: Epitopes outside B.1.351 and B.1.1.7 mutated regions reportedly drew nearly half of spike TCRs. Spike-wide vaccine-associated CD4 TCRs dominated at 160-218 and 743-854. Most donors were white British and more were female, and clonal diversity was possibly underestimated.

The CDR3 totals 15 residues. Trimming cost V 0 bases and J 0 bases, with 9 bases left between them. Germline V gene sequence: CDR1 MNHEY, CDR2 SVGAGI. As to this clone: The antigen is not known.

Data came from immunoSEQ multiplex PCR; TCRdb stores just in-frame clones and leaves some out. The table has about 130,000 clones, 91% seen once. The rearrangement joins TRBV6-5 to TRBJ2-7; D gene ambiguous. The sequence was obtained from an adult in good health. Source: peripheral blood, taken on day 0 of AZD1222 vaccination. The CDR3 region has the DNA TGTGCCAGCAGTTACTCACAGAAACCCTCCTACGAGCAGTACTTC. Translated, it gives CASSYSQKPSYEQYF.